The clone carrying this TCR beta chain has a single count. Antigen unknown. Clones were sequenced by immunoSEQ multiplex PCR, and TCRdb holds only the in-frame ones, with some missing. The sample yields some 350,000 clones, around 67% seen once. The data were obtained in a study of shared clonotypes between healthy human individuals. Findings of the study overall: The diversity represented, both genetic and in exposure history, was limited by few donors.

V shed 10 bases, J shed 0 bases, and the junction held 6 bases outside the gene matches. This CDR3 contains 14 residues. Germline values: CDR1 SNHLY, CDR2 FYNNEI. Every one of the donors was a Caucasian adult that lived in Nashville, Tennessee. Specimen: memory CD4+ T cells sorted from blood. Specified subset: CD45RA-negative fraction. The V and J genes are TRBV2 and TRBJ2-3; 8 bases map to TRBD2. The TCR originated in a young man in good health. The CDR3: CAIRIAGSTDTQYF. CDR3 nucleotide sequence: TGTGCCATACGCATAGCGGGAAGCACAGATACGCAGTATTTT. Full variable domain (missing parts from reference TRBV2 and TRBJ2-3): EPEVTQTPSHQVTQMGQEVILRCVPISNHLYFYWYRQILGQKVEFLVSFYNNEISEKSEIFDDQFSVERPDGSNFTLKIRSTKLEDSAMYFCAIRIAGSTDTQYFGPGTRLTVL.